The present entry profiles one TCR beta chain with its context. What this receptor recognizes is not known. No much larger clone is present one base from it, and per-base qualities are unavailable. These data come from a study of beta chain features in type 1 diabetes (dated by TCRdb to 2016 to 2019). Looking at the study overall: No differences in mean age, gender distribution, total cell number or subset yield were found between patients and healthy donors. In the study, TCRB repertoires of sorted circulating CD4+ T cell subsets from recently diagnosed type 1 diabetes patients were compared with those of matched healthy donors. A total of some 100,000,000 sorted cells were examined across all samples, and a strong correlation was observed between cell number per subset and RNA yield. Regulatory and stem cell-like memory subsets were obtained from only 8 patients and roughly eight healthy donors, while naive and central memory subsets were obtained from all 28 donors. The paper's findings and limits, for the study overall: HLA sub-analyses involved small numbers of individuals, so any influence of HLA type on TCRB rearrangement remained unresolved. Because cDNA was sequenced instead of genomic DNA, activated cells with high expression could be over-represented, although the groups did not differ in activation or CD3 levels. Shorter templates might have been favored by PCR, but patient and control samples were amplified and corrected together, so both groups would have been affected equally by any skew. Patients with type 1 diabetes made fewer insertions and deleted more nucleotides at VDJ recombination sites, implying thymic rearrangement abnormalities. A moderate but significant shortening of TCRB CDR3 length was observed in type 1 diabetes patients in all four CD4+ subsets. The naive, central memory and regulatory TCRB repertoires appeared to resemble one another more closely among patients than among healthy donors.

Each donor gave one peripheral blood draw, around 100 mL on average, collected into heparinised tubes. Using a panel that included CD45RO, CCR7, CD25, CD127, CD95 and CD27, naive, central memory, regulatory and stem cell-like memory CD4+ T cells were sorted on a BD FACSAria II. Every sorted population had a purity above 95%. PBMCs were isolated right away by Lymphoprep density gradient centrifugation and were stained directly, without culture. So that batch effects would be minimized, each experiment stained and sorted samples in pairs, pairing one healthy donor with one patient. The entire amount of isolated RNA was reverse transcribed using the High Capacity cDNA Reverse Transcription Kit, so the sequenced TCRB transcripts were expressed ones. Deep immunoSEQ sequencing was performed on naive, central memory and regulatory T cell samples, with an average of approximately 4 million total reads per sample. Sorted cells were lysed in RLT buffer, and RNA was extracted using DNase-treated RNeasy Micro or Mini kits according to cell number. Each cell subset was processed separately to prevent cross-contamination, with patient and healthy donor samples processed together. The immunoSEQ multiplex PCR was used to amplify TCRB sequences from cDNA, yielding 87-bp fragments that span the CDR3 region. Amplicons were sequenced on the Illumina HiSeq platform. Per the source publication's procedure: Synthetic template baselines were used to correct PCR bias computationally, reads within Hamming distance 2 were collapsed together, and singletons that could not be merged were discarded. Reads were aligned against IMGT to assign V, D and J genes, CDR3 length and insertions or deletions at six rearrangement sites. Within each subset, clonotype counts were normalized to sorted cell number, after which true diversity and Gini coefficients were computed with the tcR R package. The overlap coefficient, calculated on TCRB nucleotide sequences, was used to quantify repertoire sharing. Out-of-frame TCRB sequences from naive cells were analyzed to stand in for the pre-selection repertoire. TCRdb re-hosts the immuneACCESS table, in-frame sequences only. Its copies lack some clones; in the studies checked, an unresolved V gene accounts for under half of them, and the cause for the rest is not known. V and J calls and clone size come straight from that table; D and trimming were deduced from the DNA. The sample contains almost 250,000 clones, about 14% of them found a single time. The ten biggest clones cover roughly 0.024% of the sample.

Source material: naive CD4+ T cells from blood. Sample cell subset or site, as interpreted from the label and publication: true naive CD4+ T cells. The receptor was derived from a woman aged 40 to 50 in good health.

Here the CDR3 is given as CASSPRRGDTQYF. DNA sequence: TGTGCCAGCAGCCCCAGAAGAGGGGATACGCAGTATTTT. The chain uses TRBV7-2 and TRBJ2-3, with TRBD2 perhaps the D gene, on 5 matching bases. Cut back by 5 bases and 6 bases, the V and J ends lie 12 bases apart. Reading from cysteine to phenylalanine, the CDR3 counts 13 amino acids. Just CDR3 DNA is preserved here, 39 bases in frame from base 1. For CDR1 and CDR2, the germline V gene lists SGHTA and FQGNSA. The CDR3, completed at both ends by the reference TRBV7-2 and TRBJ2-3 genes, gives the full variable domain GAGVSQSPSNKVTEKGKDVELRCDPISGHTALYWYRQSLGQGLEFLIYFQGNSAPDKSGLPSDRFSAERTGGSVSTLTIQRTQQEDSAVYLCASSPRRGDTQYFGPGTRLTVL.